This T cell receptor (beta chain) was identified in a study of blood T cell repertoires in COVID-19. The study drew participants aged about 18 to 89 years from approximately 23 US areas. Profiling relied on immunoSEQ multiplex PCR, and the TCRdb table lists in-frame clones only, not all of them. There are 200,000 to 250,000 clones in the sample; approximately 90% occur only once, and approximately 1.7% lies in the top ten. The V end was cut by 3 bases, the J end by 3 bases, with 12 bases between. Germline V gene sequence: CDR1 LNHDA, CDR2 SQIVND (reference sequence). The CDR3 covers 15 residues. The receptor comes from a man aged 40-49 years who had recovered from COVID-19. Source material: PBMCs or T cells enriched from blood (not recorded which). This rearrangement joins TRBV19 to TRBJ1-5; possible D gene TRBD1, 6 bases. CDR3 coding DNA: TGTGCCAGTAGTATCCTGGACAGACTCAATCAGCCCCAGCATTTT. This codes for CASSILDRLNQPQHF.